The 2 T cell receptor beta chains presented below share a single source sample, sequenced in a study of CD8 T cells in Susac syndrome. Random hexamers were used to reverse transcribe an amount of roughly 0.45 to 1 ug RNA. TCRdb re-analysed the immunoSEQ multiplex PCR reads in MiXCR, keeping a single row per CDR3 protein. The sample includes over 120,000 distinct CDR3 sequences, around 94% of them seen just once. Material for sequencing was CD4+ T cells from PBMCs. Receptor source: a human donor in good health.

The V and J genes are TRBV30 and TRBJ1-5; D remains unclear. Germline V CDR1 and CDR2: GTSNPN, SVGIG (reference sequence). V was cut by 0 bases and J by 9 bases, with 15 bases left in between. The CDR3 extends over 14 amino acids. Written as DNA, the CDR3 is TGTGCCTGGAGTGTAGGAGGGCTAGGGTTGCCCCAGCATTTT. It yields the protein CAWSVGGLGLPQHF.

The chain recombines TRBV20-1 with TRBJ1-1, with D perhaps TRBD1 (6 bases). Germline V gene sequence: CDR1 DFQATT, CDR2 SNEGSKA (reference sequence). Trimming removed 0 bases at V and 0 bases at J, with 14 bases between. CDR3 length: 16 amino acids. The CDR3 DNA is TGCAGTGCTAGAGATATGGGGGGCCGGGTGAACACTGAAGCTTTCTTT. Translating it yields CSARDMGGRVNTEAFF.